These 14 T cell receptor beta chains were sequenced from one sample in a study of beta chain features in type 1 diabetes (dated by TCRdb to the late 2010s). Receptor libraries were prepared by the immunoSEQ multiplex PCR assay. The High Capacity cDNA Reverse Transcription Kit was used to reverse transcribe all of the isolated RNA, meaning that expressed TCRB transcripts were what got sequenced. TCRdb stores this immuneACCESS table with in-frame sequences only. Part of the clones is absent; in the studies checked, under half of the shortfall reflects unresolved V genes, and no reason is known for the rest. The sample contains approximately 140,000 clones, 40% to 60% of them found a single time. In total, the top ten clones hold 0.35% to 0.45% of the sample. The sample consisted of Tregs from blood. The cell subset or site label on this specimen signifies: regulatory CD4+ T cells. Receptors were obtained from a man aged 18 to 30 in good health.

The chain joins TRBV6-6 to TRBJ1-1, with 9 bases fitting TRBD1. Germline assignment: CDR1 MNHNY and CDR2 SVGAGI (reference sequence). The CDR3 loop spans 14 amino acids. Trimming cost V 10 bases and J 4 bases; bases outside gene matches: 10. CDR3 in amino acids: CATLQGARSTEAFF. The CDR3 DNA follows: TGTGCCACCCTACAGGGGGCGCGAAGCACTGAAGCTTTCTTT.

This clone was found once. The rearrangement joins TRBV6-1 to TRBJ1-6; 10 bases align to TRBD1. This CDR3 spans 16 amino acids. In germline, CDR1 is MNHNS, CDR2 SASEGT. V shed 4 bases and J 3 bases; nucleotides not matched to a gene: 3. The CDR3 nucleotides are TGTGCCAGCAGTGGAGGACAGGGGGTCTATAATTCACCCCTCCACTTT. Protein product: CASSGGQGVYNSPLHF.

The rearrangement links TRBV19 to TRBJ1-2, with D perhaps TRBD1 (5 bases). CDR3 size: 16 residues. Germline CDR1 is LNHDA and CDR2 is SQIVND (reference sequence). V was cut by 4 bases and J by 6 bases, with 21 bases left in between. Written as DNA, the CDR3 is TGTGCCAGTAGTAAAAGGTCCCTGGGGCTACCCCATGGCTACACCTTC. Residues: CASSKRSLGLPHGYTF.

This chain links TRBV5-6 with TRBJ1-2; 7 nucleotides match TRBD1. CDR1 and CDR2 from the germline V gene are SGHDT and YYEEEE. The CDR3 loop spans 15 amino acids. The trim removed 0 bases at V and 4 bases at J, leaving 6 bases unmatched. The CDR3 DNA reads TGTGCCAGCAGCTTGGTAGGGGGCGCTGGCTATGGCTACACCTTC. It specifies CASSLVGGAGYGYTF. Complete variable domain (other parts from reference TRBV5-6 and TRBJ1-2): DAGVTQSPTHLIKTRGQQVTLRCSPKSGHDTVSWYQQALGQGPQFIFQYYEEEERQRGNFPDRFSGHQFPNYSSELNVNALLLGDSALYLCASSLVGGAGYGYTFGSGTRLTVV.

This clone was picked up a small number of times. The rearrangement uses TRBV5-1 and TRBJ1-2; 8 bases map to TRBD1. Germline V CDR1 and CDR2: SGHRS, YFSETQ. Trimming at V came to 3 bases and at J to 6 bases, leaving 7 bases not matched to a gene. This CDR3 has 14 residues. The CDR3 DNA reads as TGCGCCAGCAGCTGGGGGACAGGAGGAAATGGCTACACCTTC. The encoded protein is CASSWGTGGNGYTF.

This clone was detected only once. The chain is built from TRBV27 and TRBJ2-7, with TRBD2 as a possible D gene (5 bases). The CDR3 loop spans 14 amino acids. The V end was cut by 1 base, the J end by 0 bases, with 7 bases between. The germline gives CDR1 MNHEY, CDR2 SMNVEV (reference sequence). The chain's CDR3 is CASSLWRSSYEQYF. For the CDR3, the DNA is TGTGCCAGCAGTTTATGGAGGAGCTCCTACGAGCAGTACTTC.

The rearrangement joins TRBV29-1 to TRBJ2-2; D unclear. CDR3 length: 12 amino acids. The germline V gene has CDR1 SQVTM and CDR2 ANQGSEA. Trimming removed 2 bases at V and 7 bases at J, with 8 bases between. The DNA for the CDR3 is TGCAGCGTTGAAAGGTGGAGCGGGGAGCTGTTTTTT. Translating gives CSVERWSGELFF.

The rearrangement uses TRBV11-2 and TRBJ2-1; perhaps TRBD2 as D (6 bases). The CDR3 has 14 amino acids. V gave up 0 bases and J gave up 6 bases, with 9 bases separating them. Germline V gene lookup returns CDR1 SGHAT and CDR2 FQNNGV. CDR3 bases: TGTGCCAGCAGCTTAGACCTAGCGACCAATGAGCAGTTCTTC. Residues: CASSLDLATNEQFF.

Remarks on this clone: At one boundary the junction diverges from the germline segment, which might be a read error. The gene calls are TRBV5-1 and TRBJ2-7, with TRBD2 as a possible D gene (7 bases). The germline V gene encodes CDR1 SGHRS and CDR2 YFSETQ. This CDR3 region has 12 residues. In DNA form, the CDR3 reads TGCGCCAGCAGCCCTCTAGGGGGGACTATGACTTTC. Translating gives CASSPLGGTMTF.

This chain connects TRBV4-3 to TRBJ2-3; weak D call: TRBD2 (5 bases). V lost 4 bases, J lost 2 bases, and 19 bases lay in between. This CDR3 contains 17 residues. Germline V gene sequence: CDR1 LGHNA, CDR2 YSLEER. The CDR3 nucleotides are TGCGCCAGCAGCCCCGGAGCACCTTACCGGGACACAGATACGCAGTATTTT. Translation gives CASSPGAPYRDTDTQYF.

This chain connects TRBV5-1 to TRBJ2-1; D gene ambiguous. The CDR3 contains 14 residues. The germline CDR1 and CDR2 sequences are SGHRS and YFSETQ. V lost 2 bases, J lost 2 bases, and 8 bases lay in between. The CDR3 region is CASSFQATYNEQFF. DNA for the CDR3: TGCGCCAGCAGCTTCCAAGCCACCTACAATGAGCAGTTCTTC.

This clone showed up just a few times. The V gene is TRBV28, the J gene TRBJ2-5; 9 positions match TRBD1. This CDR3 contains 15 residues. The V gene end was trimmed by 5 bases and the J gene end by 5 bases; junction bases not matched to a gene: 9. The germline V gene encodes CDR1 MDHEN and CDR2 SYDVKM. CDR3 region: CASSVPGQGGETQYF. DNA of the CDR3: TGTGCCAGCAGTGTCCCGGGACAGGGCGGGGAGACCCAGTACTTC.

A few counts support this clone. The rearrangement uses TRBV14 and TRBJ1-2; D ambiguous. V was clipped by 1 base and J by 8 bases, with 11 bases between them. In germline, CDR1 is SGHDN, CDR2 FVKESK. The CDR3 runs to 13 residues. The CDR3 nucleotides read TGTGCCAGCAGCCAAGTCCCGAGCGGGGGCTACACCTTC. Translation: CASSQVPSGGYTF.

The chain is built from TRBV25-1 and TRBJ2-7, with TRBD1 as a possible D gene (5 bases). Looked up from germline, CDR1 is MGHDK and CDR2 is SYGVNS. There are 13 residues in the CDR3. V was cut by 6 bases and J by 2 bases, with 11 bases left in between. The CDR3 here is CASRPPTAYEQYF. Here the CDR3 DNA reads TGTGCCAGCAGACCCCCGACAGCCTACGAGCAGTACTTC.